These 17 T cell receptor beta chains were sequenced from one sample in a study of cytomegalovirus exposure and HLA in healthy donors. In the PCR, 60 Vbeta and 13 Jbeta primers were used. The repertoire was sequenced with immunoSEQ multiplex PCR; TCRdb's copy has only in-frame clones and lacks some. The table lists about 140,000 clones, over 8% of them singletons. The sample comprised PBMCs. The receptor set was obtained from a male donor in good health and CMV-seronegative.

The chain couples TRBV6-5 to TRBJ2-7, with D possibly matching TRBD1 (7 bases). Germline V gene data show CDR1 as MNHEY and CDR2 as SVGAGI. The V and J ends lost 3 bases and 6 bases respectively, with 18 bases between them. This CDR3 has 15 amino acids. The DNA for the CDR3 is TGTGCCAGCAGTTATAGACAGGGTGCGGGGTTCGAGCAGTACTTC. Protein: CASSYRQGAGFEQYF.

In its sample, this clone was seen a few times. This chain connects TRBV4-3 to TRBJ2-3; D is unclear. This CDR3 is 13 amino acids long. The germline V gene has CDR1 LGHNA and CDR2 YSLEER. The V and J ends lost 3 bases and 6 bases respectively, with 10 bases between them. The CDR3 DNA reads TGCGCCAGCAGCCACCCCCAGTACGATACGCAGTATTTT. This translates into CASSHPQYDTQYF.

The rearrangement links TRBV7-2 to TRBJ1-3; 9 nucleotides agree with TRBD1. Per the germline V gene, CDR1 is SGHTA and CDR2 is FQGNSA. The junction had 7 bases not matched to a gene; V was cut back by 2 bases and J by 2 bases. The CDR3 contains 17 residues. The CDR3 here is CASSLTGTGMAGNTIYF. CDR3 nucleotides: TGTGCCAGCAGCTTAACTGGGACAGGGATGGCTGGAAACACCATATATTTT. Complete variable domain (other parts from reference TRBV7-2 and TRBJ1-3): GAGVSQSPSNKVTEKGKDVELRCDPISGHTALYWYRQSLGQGLEFLIYFQGNSAPDKSGLPSDRFSAERTGGSVSTLTIQRTQQEDSAVYLCASSLTGTGMAGNTIYFGEGSWLTVV.

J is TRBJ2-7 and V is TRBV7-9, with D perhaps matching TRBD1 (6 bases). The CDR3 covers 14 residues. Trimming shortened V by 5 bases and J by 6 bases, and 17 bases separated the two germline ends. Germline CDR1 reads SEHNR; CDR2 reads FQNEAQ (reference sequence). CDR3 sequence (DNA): TGTGCCAGCAGCCGAACACAGGGCAAGGCCGAGCAGTACTTC. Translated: CASSRTQGKAEQYF.

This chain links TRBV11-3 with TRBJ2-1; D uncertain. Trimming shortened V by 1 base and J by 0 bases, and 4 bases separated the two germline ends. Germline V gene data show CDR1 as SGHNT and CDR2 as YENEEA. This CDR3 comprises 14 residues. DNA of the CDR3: TGTGCCAGCAGCTTAGGGCCCTCCTACAATGAGCAGTTCTTC. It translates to CASSLGPSYNEQFF.

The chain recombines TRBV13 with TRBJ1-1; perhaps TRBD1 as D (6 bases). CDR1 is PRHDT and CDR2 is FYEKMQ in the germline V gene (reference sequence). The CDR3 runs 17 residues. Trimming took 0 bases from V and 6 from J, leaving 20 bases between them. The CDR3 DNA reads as TGTGCCAGCAGCTTAGGAGGGGGTCCGCCTCACGGGTCTGAAGCTTTCTTT. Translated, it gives CASSLGGGPPHGSEAFF.

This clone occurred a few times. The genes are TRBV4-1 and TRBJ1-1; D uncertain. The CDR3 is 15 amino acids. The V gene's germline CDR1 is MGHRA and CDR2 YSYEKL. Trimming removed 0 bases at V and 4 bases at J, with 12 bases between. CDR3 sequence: CASSQDSRGSTEAFF. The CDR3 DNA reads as TGCGCCAGCAGCCAAGATAGCCGGGGATCCACTGAAGCTTTCTTT.

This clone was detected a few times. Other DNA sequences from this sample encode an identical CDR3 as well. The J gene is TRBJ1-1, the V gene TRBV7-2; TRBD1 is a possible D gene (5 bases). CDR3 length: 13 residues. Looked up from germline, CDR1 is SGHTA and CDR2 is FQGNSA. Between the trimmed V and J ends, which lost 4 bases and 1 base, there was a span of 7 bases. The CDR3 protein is CASSSGQNTEAFF. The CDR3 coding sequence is TGTGCCAGCAGCTCAGGACAGAACACTGAAGCTTTCTTT.

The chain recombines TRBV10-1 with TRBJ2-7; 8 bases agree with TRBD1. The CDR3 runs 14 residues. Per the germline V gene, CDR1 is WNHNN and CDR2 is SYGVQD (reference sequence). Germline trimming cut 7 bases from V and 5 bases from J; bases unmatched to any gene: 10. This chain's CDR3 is CASTERQGADEQYF. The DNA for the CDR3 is TGCGCCAGCACCGAGAGGCAGGGGGCCGACGAGCAGTACTTC.

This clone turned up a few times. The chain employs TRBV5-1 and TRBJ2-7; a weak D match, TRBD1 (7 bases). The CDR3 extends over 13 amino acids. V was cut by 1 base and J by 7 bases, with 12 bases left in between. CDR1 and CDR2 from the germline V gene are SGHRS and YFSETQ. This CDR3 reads CASSLPSGGEQYF. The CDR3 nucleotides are TGCGCCAGCAGCTTGCCCTCAGGGGGGGAGCAGTACTTC.

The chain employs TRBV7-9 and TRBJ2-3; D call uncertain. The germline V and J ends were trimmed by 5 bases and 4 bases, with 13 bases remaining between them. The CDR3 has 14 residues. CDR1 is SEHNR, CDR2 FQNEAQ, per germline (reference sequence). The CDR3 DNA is TGTGCCAGCAGCCCAGAATATAAGTCAGATACGCAGTATTTT. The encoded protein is CASSPEYKSDTQYF.

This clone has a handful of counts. The DNA of the CDR3 is TGCGCCAGCAGCCCCCTAGGGGTAGACTACAATGAGCAGTTCTTC. This translates into CASSPLGVDYNEQFF. The chain recombines TRBV4-1 with TRBJ2-1, with D perhaps TRBD1 (5 bases). From germline, CDR1 is MGHRA and CDR2 YSYEKL. The CDR3 is 15 amino acids. V gave up 4 bases and J gave up 3 bases, with 13 bases separating them.

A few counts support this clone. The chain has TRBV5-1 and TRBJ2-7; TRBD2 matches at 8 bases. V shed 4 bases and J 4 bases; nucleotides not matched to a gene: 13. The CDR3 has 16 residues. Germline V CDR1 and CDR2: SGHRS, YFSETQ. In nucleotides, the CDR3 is TGCGCCAGCAGCACCTTGCCCGCGGGAGGTCTATACGAGCAGTACTTC. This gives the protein CASSTLPAGGLYEQYF. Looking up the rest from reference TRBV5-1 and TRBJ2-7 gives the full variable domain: KAGVTQTPRYLIKTRGQQVTLSCSPISGHRSVSWYQQTPGQGLQFLFEYFSETQRNKGNFPGRFSGRQFSNSRSEMNVSTLELGDSALYLCASSTLPAGGLYEQYFGPGTRLTVT.

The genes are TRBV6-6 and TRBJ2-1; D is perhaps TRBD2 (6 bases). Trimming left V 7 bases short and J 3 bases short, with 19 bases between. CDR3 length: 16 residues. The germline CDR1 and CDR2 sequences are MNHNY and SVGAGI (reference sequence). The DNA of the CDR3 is TGTGCCAGCATCCCTCGGGAGAGCGGGCTCTACAATGAGCAGTTCTTC. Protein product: CASIPRESGLYNEQFF.

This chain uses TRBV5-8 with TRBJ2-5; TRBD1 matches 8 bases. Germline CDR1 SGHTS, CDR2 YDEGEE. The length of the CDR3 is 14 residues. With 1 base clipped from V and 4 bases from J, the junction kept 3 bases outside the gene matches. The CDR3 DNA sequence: TGTGCCAGCAGCTTGATAACAGGGGGAGAGACCCAGTACTTC. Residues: CASSLITGGETQYF.

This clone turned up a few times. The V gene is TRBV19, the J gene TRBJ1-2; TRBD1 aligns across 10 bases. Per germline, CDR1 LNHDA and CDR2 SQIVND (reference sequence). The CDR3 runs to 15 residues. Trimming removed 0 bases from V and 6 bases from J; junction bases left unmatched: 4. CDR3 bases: TGTGCCAGTAGTATAGATTGGGACAGGGGCGATGGCTACACCTTC. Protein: CASSIDWDRGDGYTF. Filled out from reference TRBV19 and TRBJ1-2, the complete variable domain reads DGGITQSPKYLFRKEGQNVTLSCEQNLNHDAMYWYRQDPGQGLRLIYYSQIVNDFQKGDIAEGYSVSREKKESFPLTVTSAQKNPTAFYLCASSIDWDRGDGYTFGSGTRLTVV.

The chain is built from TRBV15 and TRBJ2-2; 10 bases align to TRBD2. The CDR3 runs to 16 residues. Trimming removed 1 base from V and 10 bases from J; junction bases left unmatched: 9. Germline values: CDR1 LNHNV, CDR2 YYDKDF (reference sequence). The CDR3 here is CATSRGRTSGEKELFF. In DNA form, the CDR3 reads TGTGCCACCAGCAGAGGGCGGACTAGCGGAGAGAAGGAGCTGTTTTTT.